This T cell receptor (beta chain) was identified in a study of naive and memory T cell subsets. An equimolar mix of two oligonucleotides served as the beta constant-region primer for TRBC1 and TRBC2. Nested alpha and beta constant-region primers with the SP2 primer drove four PCR rounds on ligated cDNA. An oligonucleotide with the SP2 primer and a 12-nucleotide UMI was ligated to the cDNA 3' end. Via MiXCR, TCRdb re-called the UMI-ligation and nested PCR reads, giving one row per CDR3 protein. The data show over 100,000 distinct CDR3 sequences, 35% to 40% seen once. Findings and limits, study-wide: Over 90% of naive TCR sequences appeared only once after error correction, unlike memory subsets.

This clonotype was seen repeatedly, ten times or more. Its antigen is not known. CD8 T cells were positively selected from what remained after CD4 positive selection. This receptor was obtained from a human donor in good health. The sample was central memory CD4+ T cells from blood.

Written as DNA, the CDR3 is TGCAGCGTTGCAGGGGGCGAGAGGAACACCGGGGAGCTGTTTTTT. The encoded protein is CSVAGGERNTGELFF. This chain uses TRBV29-1 with TRBJ2-2, with TRBD1 matching over 8 bases. Losses at the gene ends were 4 bases for V and 1 base for J; bases not matched to a gene: 5. The CDR3 sequence is 15 residues long. The germline V gene has CDR1 SQVTM and CDR2 ANQGSEA.